The entry below describes one T cell receptor beta chain. Antigen unknown. TCRdb's copy holds only in-frame clones and misses some; the assay was immunoSEQ multiplex PCR. Of about 70,000 clones in the sample, around 85% were seen once. This sample was taken from a study of T cells in localized non-small cell lung cancer. General study results and limits: Greater blood T cell density accompanied longer overall survival. Uninvolved adjacent lung had higher T cell clonality than tumor and all other tissues. Heterogeneity stays possible, as sequencing covered only one tumor region.

V dropped 5 bases and J dropped 7 bases, with 14 bases sitting between them. Per the germline V gene, CDR1 is MRHNA and CDR2 is SNTAGT. This CDR3 has 13 residues. V and J are TRBV6-4 and TRBJ1-2; D is unclear. This clonotype was sampled from a male donor at least 60 years old with stage III squamous cell lung carcinoma. Sequenced material: peripheral blood, taken before any cancer treatment. As DNA, the CDR3 is TGTGCCAGCAGTAGATCCCGCGTTGGTGGCTACACCTTC. Translated: CASSRSRVGGYTF.